This TCR beta chain comes out of a study of cytomegalovirus exposure and HLA in healthy donors. Study-wide findings and caveats: Three CMV-associated chains proved CMV antigen-specific in vitro. The study labeled 164 TCR beta chains cytomegalovirus-associated. Rarity marked most TCR sequences, yet some public TCRs occurred in many donors.

The CDR3 has 14 residues. Trimming stripped 4 bases from V and 4 bases from J, with 13 bases between. Germline CDR1 is SGDLS and CDR2 is YYNGEE. In the case of this clone: Its specificity is unknown.

Measured with immunoSEQ multiplex PCR; TCRdb has only the in-frame clones, and not every one. The sample consists of roughly 150,000 clones, about 82% of them appearing once. The origin of this receptor is a man aged 25 to 40 in good health and CMV-seropositive. V and J are TRBV9 and TRBJ2-3; possibly TRBD1 for D (6 bases). Sequenced input: PBMCs. CDR3 sequence (DNA): TGTGCCAGCAGCCCAGAAGGGGGTGCAGATACGCAGTATTTT. Its translation: CASSPEGGADTQYF.